The 10 T cell receptor beta chains given below trace back to one sample, sequenced in a study of T cell responses to AZD1222 COVID-19 vaccine. Assay: immunoSEQ multiplex PCR; the TCRdb copy retains only in-frame clones and omits some. The sample yields 100,000 to 150,000 clones, around 90% seen once. The sample was peripheral blood, taken on day 0 of AZD1222 vaccination. These receptors were collected from an adult in good health.

The chain couples TRBV5-1 to TRBJ2-1; TRBD1 is a possible D gene (7 bases). Trimming pared 5 bases from V and 4 bases from J, leaving 13 bases between. This CDR3 comprises 14 residues. Looked up from germline, CDR1 is SGHRS and CDR2 is YFSETQ. The CDR3 reads CASRGQGGYNEQFF. The CDR3 nucleotides read TGCGCCAGCAGAGGGCAGGGGGGTTACAATGAGCAGTTCTTC.

The chain couples TRBV9 to TRBJ2-7; 7 bases map to TRBD2. V was clipped by 0 bases and J by 2 bases; unmatched bases: 8. Germline CDR1 reads SGDLS; CDR2 reads YYNGEE. CDR3 length: 16 residues. This chain's CDR3 is CASSVEGGLVPYEQYF. The CDR3 region has the DNA TGTGCCAGCAGCGTAGAGGGAGGACTAGTACCCTACGAGCAGTACTTC.

The chain employs TRBV28 and TRBJ2-1; 10 bases agree with TRBD2. V was clipped by 3 bases and J by 5 bases; unmatched bases: 4. Germline CDR1 is MDHEN and CDR2 is SYDVKM. The CDR3 runs to 15 residues. The CDR3 bases are TGTGCCAGCAGTTTGAGGACTAGCGGTCACAATGAGCAGTTCTTC. Translation: CASSLRTSGHNEQFF.

V and J are TRBV12-3 or TRBV12-4 and TRBJ2-1; unclear D gene. The V gene lost 6 bases and the J gene lost 2 bases, with 8 bases spanning the gap. This CDR3 comprises 13 residues. As DNA, the CDR3 is TGTGCCAGCAGCTTTAGCACCTACAATGAGCAGTTCTTC. It specifies CASSFSTYNEQFF.

V gene TRBV5-6 combines with J gene TRBJ2-2; the D gene is possibly TRBD2 (6 bases). The CDR3 is 15 amino acids. Between the trimmed V and J ends, which lost 0 bases and 4 bases, there was a span of 10 bases. Germline CDR1 is SGHDT and CDR2 is YYEEEE. The CDR3: CASSLGGTVTGELFF. The CDR3 region has the DNA TGTGCCAGCAGCTTGGGCGGGACCGTCACCGGGGAGCTGTTTTTT.

The chain employs TRBV5-1 and TRBJ2-5, with TRBD2 matching over 13 bases. This CDR3 contains 20 residues. Trimming at V came to 1 base and at J to 0 bases, leaving 12 bases not matched to a gene. In germline, CDR1 is SGHRS, CDR2 YFSETQ. The CDR3 loop is CASSLLPWTSGGAYQETQYF. For the CDR3, the DNA is TGCGCCAGCAGCTTGCTGCCTTGGACTAGCGGGGGCGCTTACCAAGAGACCCAGTACTTC.

The chain couples TRBV29-1 to TRBJ2-1, with 8 positions matching TRBD1. Looked up from germline, CDR1 is SQVTM and CDR2 is ANQGSEA. The CDR3 runs 15 residues. V shed 0 bases and J 4 bases; nucleotides not matched to a gene: 5. The CDR3 is CSVEDQGAAYNEQFF. The CDR3 region has the DNA TGCAGCGTTGAAGATCAGGGGGCGGCGTACAATGAGCAGTTCTTC.

V gene TRBV4-3 combines with J gene TRBJ1-1; D might be TRBD1 (6 bases). CDR1 is LGHNA and CDR2 is YSLEER in the germline V gene. V was cut by 4 bases and J by 0 bases, with 15 bases left in between. The CDR3 spans 16 residues. The chain's CDR3 is CASSLWDGGMNTEAFF. CDR3 bases: TGCGCCAGCAGCCTTTGGGATGGGGGCATGAACACTGAAGCTTTCTTT.

The chain couples TRBV2 to TRBJ2-7; D is possibly TRBD2 (5 bases). The CDR3 totals 13 residues. V was pared by 7 bases and J by 4 bases, with 14 bases between. Per the germline V gene, CDR1 is SNHLY and CDR2 is FYNNEI. The chain's CDR3 is CASTSGSSYEQYF. As DNA, the CDR3 is TGTGCCAGCACTAGTGGGAGTTCGTACGAGCAGTACTTC.

The V gene is TRBV24-1, the J gene TRBJ2-5, with 9 bases lining up with TRBD1. Germline CDR1 and CDR2: KGHDR and SFDVKD. The CDR3 sequence is 14 residues long. V dropped 9 bases and J dropped 4; count of bases not matched to a gene: 8. In DNA form, the CDR3 reads TGTGCCACCGGGGACAGGGCGGCAATAGAGACCCAGTACTTC. Residues: CATGDRAAIETQYF.